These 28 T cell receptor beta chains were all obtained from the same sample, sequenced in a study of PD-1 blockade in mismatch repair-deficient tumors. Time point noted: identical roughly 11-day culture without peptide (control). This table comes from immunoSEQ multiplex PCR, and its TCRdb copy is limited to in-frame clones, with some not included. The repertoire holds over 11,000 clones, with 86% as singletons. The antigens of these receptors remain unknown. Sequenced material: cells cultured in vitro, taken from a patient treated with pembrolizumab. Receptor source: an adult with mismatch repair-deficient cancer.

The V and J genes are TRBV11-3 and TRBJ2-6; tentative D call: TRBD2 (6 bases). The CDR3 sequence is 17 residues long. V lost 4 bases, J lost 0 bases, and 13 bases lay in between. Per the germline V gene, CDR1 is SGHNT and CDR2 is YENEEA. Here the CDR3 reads CASSSAGRGSGANVLTF. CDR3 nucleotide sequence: TGTGCCAGCAGCTCGGCGGGAAGGGGCTCTGGGGCCAACGTCCTGACTTTC.

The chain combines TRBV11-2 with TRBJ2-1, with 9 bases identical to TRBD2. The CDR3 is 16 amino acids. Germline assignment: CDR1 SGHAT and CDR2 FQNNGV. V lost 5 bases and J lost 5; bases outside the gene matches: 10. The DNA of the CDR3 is TGTGCCAGCAGCCACCAGACTAGCGGAGGACACAATGAGCAGTTCTTC. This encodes CASSHQTSGGHNEQFF.

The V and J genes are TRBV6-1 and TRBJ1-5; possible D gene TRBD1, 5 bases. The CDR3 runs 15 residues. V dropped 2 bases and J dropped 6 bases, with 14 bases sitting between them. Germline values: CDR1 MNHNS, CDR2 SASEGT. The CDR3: CASSERAGWGQPQHF. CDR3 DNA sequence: TGTGCCAGCAGTGAAAGGGCAGGGTGGGGTCAGCCCCAGCATTTT.

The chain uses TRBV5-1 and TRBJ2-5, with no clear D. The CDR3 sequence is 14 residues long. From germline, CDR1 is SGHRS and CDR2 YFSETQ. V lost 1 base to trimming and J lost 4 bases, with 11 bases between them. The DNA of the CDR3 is TGCGCCAGCAGCTTGAGTTTGGGGATAGAGACCCAGTACTTC. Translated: CASSLSLGIETQYF.

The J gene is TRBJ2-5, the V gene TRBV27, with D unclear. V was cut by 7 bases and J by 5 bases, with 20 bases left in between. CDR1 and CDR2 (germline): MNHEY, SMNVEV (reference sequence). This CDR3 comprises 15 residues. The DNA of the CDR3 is TGTGCCAGCACCCCAGAACACGTCGGCGCGGAGACCCAGTACTTC. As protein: CASTPEHVGAETQYF.

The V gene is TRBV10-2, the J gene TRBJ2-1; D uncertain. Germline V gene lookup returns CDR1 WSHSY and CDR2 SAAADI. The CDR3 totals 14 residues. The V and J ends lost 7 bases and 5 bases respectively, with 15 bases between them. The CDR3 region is CASTSSDGDNEQFF. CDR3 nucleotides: TGCGCCAGCACTTCGTCGGATGGCGACAATGAGCAGTTCTTC.

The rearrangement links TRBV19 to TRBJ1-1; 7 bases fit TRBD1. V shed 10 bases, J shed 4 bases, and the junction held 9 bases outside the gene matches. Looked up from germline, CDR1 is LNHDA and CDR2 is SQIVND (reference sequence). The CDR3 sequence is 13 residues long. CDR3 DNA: TGTGCCATTTATGCAGGGGGAATCACTGAAGCTTTCTTT. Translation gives CAIYAGGITEAFF.

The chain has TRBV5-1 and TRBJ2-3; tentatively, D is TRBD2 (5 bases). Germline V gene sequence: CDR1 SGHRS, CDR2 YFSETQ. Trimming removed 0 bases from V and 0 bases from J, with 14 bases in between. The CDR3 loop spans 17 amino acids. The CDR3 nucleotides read TGCGCCAGCAGCTTGGATCTAGCTGGCCCCAGCACAGATACGCAGTATTTT. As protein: CASSLDLAGPSTDTQYF.

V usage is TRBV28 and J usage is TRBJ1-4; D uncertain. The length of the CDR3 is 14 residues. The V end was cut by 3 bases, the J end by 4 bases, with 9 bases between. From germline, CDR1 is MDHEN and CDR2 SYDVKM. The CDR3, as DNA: TGTGCCAGCAGTTTTAGGAACCGTAATGAAAAACTGTTTTTT. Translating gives CASSFRNRNEKLFF.

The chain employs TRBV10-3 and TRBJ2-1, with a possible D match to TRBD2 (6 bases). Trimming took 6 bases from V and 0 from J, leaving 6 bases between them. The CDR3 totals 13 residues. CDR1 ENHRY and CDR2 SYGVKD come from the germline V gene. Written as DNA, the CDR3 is TGTGCCATCAGGGGACTCTCCTACAATGAGCAGTTCTTC. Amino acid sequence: CAIRGLSYNEQFF.

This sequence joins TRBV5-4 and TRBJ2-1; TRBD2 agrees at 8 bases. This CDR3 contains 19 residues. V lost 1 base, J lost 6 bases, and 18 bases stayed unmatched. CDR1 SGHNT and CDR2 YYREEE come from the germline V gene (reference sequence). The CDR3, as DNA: TGTGCCAGCAGCTTGTGGACCCCCCTGGCGGGAGGAATGGTCAATGAGCAGTTCTTC. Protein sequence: CASSLWTPLAGGMVNEQFF. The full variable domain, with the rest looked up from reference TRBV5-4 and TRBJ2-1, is ETGVTQSPTHLIKTRGQQVTLRCSSQSGHNTVSWYQQALGQGPQFIFQYYREEENGRGNFPPRFSGLQFPNYSSELNVNALELDDSALYLCASSLWTPLAGGMVNEQFFGPGTRLTVL.

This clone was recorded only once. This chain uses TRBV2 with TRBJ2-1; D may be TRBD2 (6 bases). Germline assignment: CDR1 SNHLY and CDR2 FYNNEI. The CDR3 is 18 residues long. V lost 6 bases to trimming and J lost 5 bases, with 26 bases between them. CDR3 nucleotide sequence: TGTGCCAGCAGGCCCGGAGGCCCTAGCGCCGGGGTCAACAATGAGCAGTTCTTC. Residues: CASRPGGPSAGVNNEQFF.

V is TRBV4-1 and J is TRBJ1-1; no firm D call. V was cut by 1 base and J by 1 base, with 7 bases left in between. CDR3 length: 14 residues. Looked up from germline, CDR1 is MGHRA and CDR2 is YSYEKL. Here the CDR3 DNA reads TGCGCCAGCAGCCAAGTTGCGGGGAACACTGAAGCTTTCTTT. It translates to CASSQVAGNTEAFF.

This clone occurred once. CDR3 residues: CASSSGGNQPQHF. The CDR3 DNA reads TGTGCCAGCAGCTCGGGTGGCAATCAGCCCCAGCATTTT. The chain recombines TRBV7-9 with TRBJ1-5; D not resolved. Germline V CDR1 and CDR2: SEHNR, FQNEAQ (reference sequence). The V end was cut by 4 bases, the J end by 2 bases, with 6 bases between. This CDR3 contains 13 residues.

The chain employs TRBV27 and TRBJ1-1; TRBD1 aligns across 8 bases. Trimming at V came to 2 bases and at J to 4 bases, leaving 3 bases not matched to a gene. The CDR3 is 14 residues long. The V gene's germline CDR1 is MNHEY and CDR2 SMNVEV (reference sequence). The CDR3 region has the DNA TGTGCCAGCAGTTTAGACAGGGGTTCCACTGAAGCTTTCTTT. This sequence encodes CASSLDRGSTEAFF.

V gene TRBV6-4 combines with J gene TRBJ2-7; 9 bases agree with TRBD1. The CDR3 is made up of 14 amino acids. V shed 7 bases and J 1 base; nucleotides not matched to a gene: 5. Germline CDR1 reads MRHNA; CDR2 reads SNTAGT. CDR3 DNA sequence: TGTGCCAGCACCCCCGGGACAGGGTCCTACGAGCAGTACTTC. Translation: CASTPGTGSYEQYF.

The CDR3: CASRTGTLNTEAFF. In nucleotides, the CDR3 is TGTGCCAGCAGAACCGGGACCTTGAACACTGAAGCTTTCTTT. The chain uses TRBV6-1 and TRBJ1-1; possible D gene TRBD1, 5 bases. This CDR3 has 14 amino acids. Looked up from germline, CDR1 is MNHNS and CDR2 is SASEGT. The V end lost 6 bases, the J end lost 0 bases, and 11 bases lay between the germline ends.

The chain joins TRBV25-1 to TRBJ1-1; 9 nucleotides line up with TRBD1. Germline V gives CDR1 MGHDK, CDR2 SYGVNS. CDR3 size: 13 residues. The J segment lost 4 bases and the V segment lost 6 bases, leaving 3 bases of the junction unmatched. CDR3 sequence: CASRQGAITEAFF. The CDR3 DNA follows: TGTGCCAGCAGACAGGGGGCCATCACTGAAGCTTTCTTT.

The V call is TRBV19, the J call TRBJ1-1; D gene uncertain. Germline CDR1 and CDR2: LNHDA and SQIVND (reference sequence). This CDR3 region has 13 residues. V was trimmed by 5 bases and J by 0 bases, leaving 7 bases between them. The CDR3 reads CASSAGMNTEAFF. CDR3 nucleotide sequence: TGTGCCAGTAGTGCGGGGATGAACACTGAAGCTTTCTTT.

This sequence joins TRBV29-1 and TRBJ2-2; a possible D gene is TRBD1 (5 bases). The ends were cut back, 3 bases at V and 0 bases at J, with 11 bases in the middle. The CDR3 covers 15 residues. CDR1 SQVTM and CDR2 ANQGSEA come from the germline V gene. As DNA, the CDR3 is TGCAGCGTTGATTCAGGGCCTGCGAACACCGGGGAGCTGTTTTTT. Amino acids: CSVDSGPANTGELFF.

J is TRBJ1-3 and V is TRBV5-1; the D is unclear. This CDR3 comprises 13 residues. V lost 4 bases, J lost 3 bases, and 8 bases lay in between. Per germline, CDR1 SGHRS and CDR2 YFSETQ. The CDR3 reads CASSPDVGNTIYF. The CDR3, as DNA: TGCGCCAGCAGCCCGGACGTTGGAAACACCATATATTTT. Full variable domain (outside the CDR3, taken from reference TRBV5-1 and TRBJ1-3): KAGVTQTPRYLIKTRGQQVTLSCSPISGHRSVSWYQQTPGQGLQFLFEYFSETQRNKGNFPGRFSGRQFSNSRSEMNVSTLELGDSALYLCASSPDVGNTIYFGEGSWLTVV.

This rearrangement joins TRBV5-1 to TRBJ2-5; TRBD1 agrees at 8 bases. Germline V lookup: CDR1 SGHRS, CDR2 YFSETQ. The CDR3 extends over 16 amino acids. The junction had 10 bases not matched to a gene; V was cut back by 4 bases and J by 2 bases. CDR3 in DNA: TGCGCCAGCAGCCTTGGACAGGGATCGGCACAAGAGACCCAGTACTTC. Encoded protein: CASSLGQGSAQETQYF.

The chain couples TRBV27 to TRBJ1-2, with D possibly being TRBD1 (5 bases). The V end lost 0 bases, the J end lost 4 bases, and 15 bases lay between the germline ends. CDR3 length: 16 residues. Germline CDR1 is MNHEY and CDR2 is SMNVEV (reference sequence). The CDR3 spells CASSLSEGRVSYGYTF. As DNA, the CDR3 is TGTGCCAGCAGTTTATCGGAGGGGAGGGTAAGCTATGGCTACACCTTC.

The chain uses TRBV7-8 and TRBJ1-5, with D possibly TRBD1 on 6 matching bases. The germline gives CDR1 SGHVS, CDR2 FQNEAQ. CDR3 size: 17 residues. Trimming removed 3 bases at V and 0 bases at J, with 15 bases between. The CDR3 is CASSLGEGHYSNQPQHF. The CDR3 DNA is TGTGCCAGCAGCTTGGGGGAGGGACACTATAGCAATCAGCCCCAGCATTTT.

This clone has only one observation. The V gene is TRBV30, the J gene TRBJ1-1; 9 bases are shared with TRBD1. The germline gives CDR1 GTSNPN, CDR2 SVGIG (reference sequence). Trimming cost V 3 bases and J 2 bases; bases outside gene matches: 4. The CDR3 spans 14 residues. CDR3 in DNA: TGTGCCTGGAGGCAACAGGGGGCAAACACTGAAGCTTTCTTT. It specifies CAWRQQGANTEAFF.

The CDR3 region is CAWSAGSGVNTEAFF. The CDR3 region has the DNA TGTGCCTGGAGTGCCGGATCGGGCGTGAACACTGAAGCTTTCTTT. The V and J genes are TRBV30 and TRBJ1-1; D is unresolved. Per the germline V gene, CDR1 is GTSNPN and CDR2 is SVGIG (reference sequence). The CDR3 is 15 residues long. Trimming shortened V by 1 base and J by 0 bases, and 12 bases separated the two germline ends. Looking up the rest from reference TRBV30 and TRBJ1-1 gives the full variable domain: SQTIHQWPATLVQPVGSPLSLECTVEGTSNPNLYWYRQAAGRGLQLLFYSVGIGQISSEVPQNLSASRPQDRQFILSSKKLLLSDSGFYLCAWSAGSGVNTEAFFGQGTRLTVV.

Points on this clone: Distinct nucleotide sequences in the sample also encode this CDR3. The CDR3 DNA is TGCGCCAGCAGCTTGACTAGCGGCCAAGAGACCCAGTACTTC. Translation gives CASSLTSGQETQYF. V and J are TRBV5-1 and TRBJ2-5; TRBD2 agrees at 8 bases. Germline assignment: CDR1 SGHRS and CDR2 YFSETQ. J gave up 1 base and V 1 base, and 0 bases lay outside the gene matches. This CDR3 spans 14 amino acids.

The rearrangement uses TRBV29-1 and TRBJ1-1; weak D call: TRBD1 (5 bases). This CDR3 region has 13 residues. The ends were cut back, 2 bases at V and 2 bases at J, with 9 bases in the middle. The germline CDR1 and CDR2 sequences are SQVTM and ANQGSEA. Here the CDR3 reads CSVEWGINTEAFF. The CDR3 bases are TGCAGCGTTGAATGGGGGATCAACACTGAAGCTTTCTTT. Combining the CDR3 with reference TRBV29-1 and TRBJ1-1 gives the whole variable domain SAVISQKPSRDICQRGTSLTIQCQVDSQVTMMFWYRQQPGQSLTLIATANQGSEATYESGFVIDKFPISRPNLTFSTLTVSNMSPEDSSIYLCSVEWGINTEAFFGQGTRLTVV.